The rows below give T cell receptor beta chains drawn from one sample of a study of Ad26.COV2.S vaccination and SARS-CoV-2 variants. Only in-frame clones appear in the TCRdb table, and some are missing; sequencing was by immunoSEQ multiplex PCR. Of approximately 400,000 clones listed, around 92% were seen once; the top ten hold around 4.2%. The material sequenced was peripheral blood, taken after recovery from COVID-19. Receptors were obtained from a human donor who had recovered from COVID-19. Both conserved end residues are part of each CDR3. D genes are given only for firm matches. Clone size is stated in some rows and not others, as once, few, many or a class when expanded.

clone size	V gene	J gene	D gene	CDR3 protein	CDR3 DNA
once	TRBV7-9	TRBJ1-2	-	CASSRDGGGYTF	TGTGCCAGCAGTCGAGATGGGGGCGGCTACACCTTC
few	TRBV14	TRBJ2-2	-	CASSLVLGGELFF	TGTGCCAGCAGCCTAGTACTAGGCGGGGAGCTGTTTTTT
-	TRBV19	TRBJ1-5	TRBD1	CASSIGDRGPQHF	TGTGCCAGTAGTATAGGGGACAGGGGTCCCCAGCATTTT
-	TRBV6-5	TRBJ2-1	TRBD2	CASRGLAGANNEQFF	TGTGCCAGCAGGGGACTAGCGGGGGCAAACAATGAGCAGTTCTTC
once	TRBV7-3	TRBJ1-1	-	CASSQSPRGDTEAFF	TGTGCCAGCAGCCAATCGCCGAGGGGGGATACTGAAGCTTTCTTT
-	TRBV6-6	TRBJ2-6	TRBD1	CASSRQGAGSGANVLTF	TGTGCCAGCAGTCGACAGGGGGCGGGGTCTGGGGCCAACGTCCTGACTTTC
-	TRBV7-9	TRBJ2-6	TRBD1	CASSSSPGTGGSGANVLTF	TGTGCCAGCAGCTCTAGTCCCGGGACAGGGGGTTCTGGGGCCAACGTCCTGACTTTC
-	TRBV13	TRBJ1-6	-	CASRRAGRNSPLHF	TGTGCCAGCAGGCGCGCAGGGCGGAATTCACCCCTCCACTTT
-	TRBV4-1	TRBJ2-5	-	CASSHTDREALEETQYF	TGCGCCAGCAGCCACACTGACAGGGAGGCATTGGAAGAGACCCAGTACTTC
-	TRBV11-2	TRBJ1-5	TRBD1	CASSQGDYSNQPQHF	TGTGCCAGCAGCCAGGGGGACTATAGCAATCAGCCCCAGCATTTT